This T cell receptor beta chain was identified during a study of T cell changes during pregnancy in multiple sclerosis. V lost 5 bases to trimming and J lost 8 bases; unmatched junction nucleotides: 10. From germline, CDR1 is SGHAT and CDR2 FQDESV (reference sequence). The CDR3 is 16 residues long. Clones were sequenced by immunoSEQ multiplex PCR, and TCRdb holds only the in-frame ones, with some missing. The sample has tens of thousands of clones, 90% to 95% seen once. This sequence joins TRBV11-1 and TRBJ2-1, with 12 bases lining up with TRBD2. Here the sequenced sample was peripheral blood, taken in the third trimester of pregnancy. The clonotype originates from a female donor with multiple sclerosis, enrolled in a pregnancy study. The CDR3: CASSTSTSGRWYEQFF. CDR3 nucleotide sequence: TGTGCCAGCAGCACCTCGACTAGCGGGAGATGGTATGAGCAGTTCTTC.